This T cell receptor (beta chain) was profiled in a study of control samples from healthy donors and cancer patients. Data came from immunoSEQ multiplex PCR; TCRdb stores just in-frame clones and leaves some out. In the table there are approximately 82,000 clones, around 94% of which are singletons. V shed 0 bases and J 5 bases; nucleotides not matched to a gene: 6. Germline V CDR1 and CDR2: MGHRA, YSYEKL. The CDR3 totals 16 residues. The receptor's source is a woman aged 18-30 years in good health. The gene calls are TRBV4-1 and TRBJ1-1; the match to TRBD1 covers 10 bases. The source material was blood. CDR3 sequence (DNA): TGCGCCAGCAGCCAAGAGGCGGGACAGGGGAGGACTGAAGCTTTCTTT. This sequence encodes CASSQEAGQGRTEAFF.